This T cell receptor (beta chain) was captured in a study of OX40 agonist ivuxolimab in advanced cancers. Across the whole study: Every 2 weeks, ivuxolimab was infused into the patients intravenously at between 0.01 and 10 mg/kg.

Trimming left V 0 bases short and J 7 bases short, with 13 bases between. This CDR3 spans 14 amino acids. Germline CDR1 is SGHNT and CDR2 is YYREEE (reference sequence). Worth noting for this clone: Its antigen remains unknown.

Broader study findings: Among the nonresponders, some also had low normalized T-cell clonal expansion.

TCRdb's table, derived via immunoSEQ multiplex PCR, lists solely in-frame clones and lacks some. The sample lists about 26,000 clones; over 70% were seen once. The chain recombines TRBV5-4 with TRBJ2-5; D uncertain. This TCR derives from an adult with an advanced solid tumor such as melanoma, head and neck, liver or kidney cancer. Material: CD4+ or CD8+ T cells sorted from blood, obtained in a trial of the OX40 agonist ivuxolimab. The CDR3 DNA reads as TGTGCCAGCAGCTTGGATGAGATGTCCGGGACCCAGTACTTC. Protein: CASSLDEMSGTQYF. Based on the CDR3 plus reference TRBV5-4 and TRBJ2-5, the full variable domain is ETGVTQSPTHLIKTRGQQVTLRCSSQSGHNTVSWYQQALGQGPQFIFQYYREEENGRGNFPPRFSGLQFPNYSSELNVNALELDDSALYLCASSLDEMSGTQYFGPGTRLLVL.